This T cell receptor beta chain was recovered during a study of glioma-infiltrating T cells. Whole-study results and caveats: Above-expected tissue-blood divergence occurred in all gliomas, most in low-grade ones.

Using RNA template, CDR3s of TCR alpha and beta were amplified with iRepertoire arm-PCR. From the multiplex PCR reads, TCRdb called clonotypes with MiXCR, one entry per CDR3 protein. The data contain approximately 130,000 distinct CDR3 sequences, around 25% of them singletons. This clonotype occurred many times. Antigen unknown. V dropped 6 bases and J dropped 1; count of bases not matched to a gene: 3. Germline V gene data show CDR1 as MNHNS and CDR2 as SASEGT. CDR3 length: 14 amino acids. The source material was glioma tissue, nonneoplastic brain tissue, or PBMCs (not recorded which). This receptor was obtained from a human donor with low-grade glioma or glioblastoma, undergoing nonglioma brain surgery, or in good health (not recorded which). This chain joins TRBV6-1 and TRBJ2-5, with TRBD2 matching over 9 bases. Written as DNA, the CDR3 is TGTGCCAGCAGCTGGGGACTAGCCCAAGAGACCCAGTACTTC. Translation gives CASSWGLAQETQYF.